These T cell receptor beta chains were read from a single sample in a study of T cells after posttransplantation cyclophosphamide. TCRdb keeps only in-frame clones here, not all; method: immunoSEQ multiplex PCR. The sample holds about 66,000 clones, about 94% seen once. The sequencing sample was made of PBMCs. The receptors here all came from a woman aged 25 to 39 in good health and a related stem cell transplant donor. CDR3s include the opening cysteine and the closing phenylalanine or tryptophan. Each record gives: V gene, J gene, clone size, D gene, CDR3 protein, CDR3 DNA. A D gene is named only where the DNA matches it firmly. Clone sizes are given selectively: once, few, many, or a class where the clone is expanded.

v_gene: TRBV6-6
j_gene: TRBJ1-2
abundance: .
d_gene: .
CDR3aa: CASSYTGRANYGYTF
CDR3nt: TGTGCCAGCAGTTACACGGGGAGAGCTAACTATGGCTACACCTTC

v_gene: TRBV7-9
j_gene: TRBJ1-2
abundance: .
d_gene: .
CDR3aa: CASSFADSVGTF
CDR3nt: TGTGCCAGCAGCTTTGCGGACAGCGTAGGCACCTTC

v_gene: TRBV19
j_gene: TRBJ1-5
abundance: .
d_gene: TRBD1
CDR3aa: CASRTGTGFPYNQPQHF
CDR3nt: TGTGCCAGTCGTACCGGGACAGGGTTTCCCTACAATCAGCCCCAGCATTTT

v_gene: TRBV19
j_gene: TRBJ2-2
abundance: .
d_gene: .
CDR3aa: CASSIQFTNTGELFF
CDR3nt: TGTGCCAGTAGTATACAATTTACGAACACCGGGGAGCTGTTTTTT

v_gene: TRBV5-1
j_gene: TRBJ2-2
abundance: .
d_gene: .
CDR3aa: CASSLGAGELFF
CDR3nt: TGCGCCAGCAGCCTGGGTGCCGGGGAGCTGTTTTTT

v_gene: TRBV6-1
j_gene: TRBJ1-2
abundance: .
d_gene: .
CDR3aa: CASSFRTGANYGYTF
CDR3nt: TGTGCCAGCAGCTTTAGGACGGGAGCTAACTATGGCTACACCTTC

v_gene: TRBV4-2
j_gene: TRBJ2-1
abundance: .
d_gene: TRBD1
CDR3aa: CASSQSDRGLLNEQFF
CDR3nt: TGTGCCAGCAGCCAATCCGACAGGGGGCTCCTTAATGAGCAGTTCTTC

v_gene: TRBV19
j_gene: TRBJ2-1
abundance: .
d_gene: TRBD2
CDR3aa: CASSTGTTSYNEQFF
CDR3nt: TGTGCCAGTAGTACTGGGACTACCTCCTACAATGAGCAGTTCTTC

v_gene: TRBV6-6
j_gene: TRBJ2-1
abundance: .
d_gene: .
CDR3aa: CASSLRGYNNEQFF
CDR3nt: TGTGCCAGCAGTTTAAGGGGGTATAACAATGAGCAGTTCTTC

v_gene: TRBV29-1
j_gene: TRBJ1-5
abundance: .
d_gene: TRBD1
CDR3aa: CSVGKRSDRGDQPQHF
CDR3nt: TGCAGCGTTGGCAAGAGGTCCGACAGGGGGGATCAGCCCCAGCATTTT

v_gene: TRBV7-9
j_gene: TRBJ2-7
abundance: .
d_gene: TRBD1
CDR3aa: CASSLGPTGQGYEQYF
CDR3nt: TGTGCCAGCAGCTTAGGACCCACGGGACAGGGCTACGAGCAGTACTTC

v_gene: TRBV5-1
j_gene: TRBJ1-6
abundance: few
d_gene: .
CDR3aa: CASSLVQGYSSPLHF
CDR3nt: TGCGCCAGCAGCTTGGTCCAGGGGTATAGTTCACCCCTCCACTTT

v_gene: TRBV28
j_gene: TRBJ1-2
abundance: once
d_gene: TRBD1
CDR3aa: CANQDRGNYGYTF
CDR3nt: TGTGCCAACCAGGACAGGGGGAACTATGGCTACACCTTC

v_gene: TRBV4-3
j_gene: TRBJ2-7
abundance: once
d_gene: TRBD1
CDR3aa: CASSLDRENEQYF
CDR3nt: TGCGCCAGCAGCTTGGACAGGGAAAACGAGCAGTACTTC

v_gene: TRBV19
j_gene: TRBJ1-4
abundance: .
d_gene: .
CDR3aa: CASSPRQAATNEKLFF
CDR3nt: TGTGCCAGTAGTCCGAGACAGGCCGCAACTAATGAAAAACTGTTTTTT

v_gene: TRBV5-1
j_gene: TRBJ2-3
abundance: .
d_gene: .
CDR3aa: CASSLGGGTDTQYF
CDR3nt: TGCGCCAGCAGCTTGGGAGGGGGAACGGATACGCAGTATTTT

v_gene: TRBV7-9
j_gene: TRBJ1-1
abundance: .
d_gene: .
CDR3aa: CASSFLGTNTEAFF
CDR3nt: TGTGCCAGCAGCTTTCTGGGGACGAACACTGAAGCTTTCTTT

v_gene: TRBV5-1
j_gene: TRBJ2-7
abundance: .
d_gene: .
CDR3aa: CASSLEPTSHEGEQYF
CDR3nt: TGCGCCAGCAGCTTGGAACCCACAAGTCATGAGGGCGAGCAGTACTTC

v_gene: TRBV6-6
j_gene: TRBJ2-1
abundance: .
d_gene: TRBD1
CDR3aa: CASSRGQFNEQFF
CDR3nt: TGTGCCAGTTCTAGGGGGCAATTCAATGAGCAGTTCTTC

v_gene: TRBV10-3
j_gene: TRBJ2-7
abundance: .
d_gene: TRBD1
CDR3aa: CAISNTTGTGEPEQYF
CDR3nt: TGTGCCATCAGTAATACAACCGGGACAGGTGAACCCGAGCAGTACTTC

v_gene: TRBV21-1
j_gene: TRBJ1-4
abundance: .
d_gene: .
CDR3aa: CASSKVPATNEKLFF
CDR3nt: TGTGCCAGCAGCAAAGTCCCAGCAACTAATGAAAAACTGTTTTTT

v_gene: TRBV11-2
j_gene: TRBJ2-1
abundance: .
d_gene: TRBD2
CDR3aa: CASRLSGGAGYEQFF
CDR3nt: TGTGCCAGCAGACTAAGCGGGGGGGCCGGCTATGAGCAGTTCTTC

v_gene: TRBV5-6
j_gene: TRBJ1-1
abundance: once
d_gene: .
CDR3aa: CASSWGTANTEAFF
CDR3nt: TGTGCCAGCAGCTGGGGAACAGCGAACACTGAAGCTTTCTTT

v_gene: TRBV7-2
j_gene: TRBJ2-2
abundance: .
d_gene: .
CDR3aa: CASSVRGAGELFF
CDR3nt: TGTGCCAGCAGCGTTAGGGGGGCCGGGGAGCTGTTTTTT

v_gene: TRBV25-1
j_gene: TRBJ1-2
abundance: .
d_gene: .
CDR3aa: CASSFYGYGYTF
CDR3nt: TGTGCCAGCAGTTTTTACGGGTATGGCTACACCTTC

v_gene: TRBV5-1
j_gene: TRBJ2-7
abundance: .
d_gene: .
CDR3aa: CASSAALDTTEQYF
CDR3nt: TGCGCCAGCAGCGCCGCCCTAGATACGACCGAGCAGTACTTC

v_gene: TRBV5-1
j_gene: TRBJ2-7
abundance: once
d_gene: .
CDR3aa: CASSLASSRGGVYEQYF
CDR3nt: TGCGCCAGCAGCTTGGCTAGTTCTCGCGGTGGGGTCTACGAGCAGTACTTC

v_gene: TRBV7-3
j_gene: TRBJ2-1
abundance: once
d_gene: .
CDR3aa: CASSFSDYNEQFF
CDR3nt: TGTGCCAGCAGCTTCTCAGACTACAATGAGCAGTTCTTC

v_gene: TRBV28
j_gene: TRBJ1-5
abundance: .
d_gene: .
CDR3aa: CASTGGNQPQHF
CDR3nt: TGTGCCAGCACGGGGGGCAATCAGCCCCAGCATTTT

v_gene: TRBV30
j_gene: TRBJ1-4
abundance: .
d_gene: TRBD1
CDR3aa: CAWSPGQANEKLFF
CDR3nt: TGTGCCTGGTCTCCGGGACAGGCTAATGAAAAACTGTTTTTT

v_gene: TRBV5-1
j_gene: TRBJ2-1
abundance: .
d_gene: TRBD2
CDR3aa: CASSSTPGLAGYNEQFF
CDR3nt: TGCGCCAGCAGCTCGACTCCGGGACTAGCGGGTTACAATGAGCAGTTCTTC

v_gene: TRBV7-2
j_gene: TRBJ2-5
abundance: .
d_gene: TRBD1
CDR3aa: CASLLSGGTRETQYF
CDR3nt: TGTGCCAGTCTACTATCAGGGGGCACGCGGGAGACCCAGTACTTC

v_gene: TRBV11-3
j_gene: TRBJ1-1
abundance: .
d_gene: .
CDR3aa: CASSLGENTEAFF
CDR3nt: TGTGCCAGCAGCTTAGGGGAGAACACTGAAGCTTTCTTT

v_gene: TRBV7-2
j_gene: TRBJ1-1
abundance: .
d_gene: .
CDR3aa: CASSEGSNTEAFF
CDR3nt: TGTGCCAGCAGCGAGGGGTCCAACACTGAAGCTTTCTTT

v_gene: TRBV2
j_gene: TRBJ2-2
abundance: .
d_gene: TRBD2
CDR3aa: CASSSGMRSIELFF
CDR3nt: TGTGCCAGCAGTAGCGGGATGAGAAGTATCGAGCTGTTTTTT

v_gene: TRBV12-5
j_gene: TRBJ1-5
abundance: .
d_gene: .
CDR3aa: CASGLCTDSNQPQHF
CDR3nt: TGTGCTAGTGGTTTGTGTACAGATAGCAATCAGCCCCAGCATTTT

v_gene: TRBV28
j_gene: TRBJ1-2
abundance: .
d_gene: .
CDR3aa: CASSDSPAGVRSYTF
CDR3nt: TGTGCCAGCAGTGATTCCCCTGCCGGTGTTAGGAGCTACACCTTC